This record covers a single T cell receptor (beta chain). Other DNA sequences in this sample translate to the same CDR3. The CDR3 consists of 13 residues. The germline V gene encodes CDR1 SNHLY and CDR2 FYNNEI. The V gene lost 6 bases and the J gene lost 3 bases, with 9 bases spanning the gap. The authors' processing: The authors estimated nucleated cell counts from reference gene primer amplification. Only in-frame clones appear in the TCRdb table, and some are missing; sequencing was by immunoSEQ multiplex PCR. Clonal size and the V and J genes are those of that table, whereas D and trimming came from the DNA. The repertoire holds about 240,000 clones, about 82% seen once, with roughly an eighth in the top ten. The source of the sample is a study of blood T cell repertoires in COVID-19. As for the study in general: Collection of acute and convalescent COVID-19 samples took place in the United States, Italy and Spain. Sample material is recorded as cDNA or gDNA derived from T cells, B-cell-depleted T cells, or PBMCs.

The rearrangement uses TRBV2 and TRBJ1-5, with TRBD1 as a possible D gene (5 bases). The sequenced sample was peripheral blood. The TCR comes from a man aged 80 or over with acute or convalescent COVID-19. The CDR3 region is CASRGGINQPQHF. For the CDR3, the DNA is TGTGCCAGCAGGGGGGGGATCAATCAGCCCCAGCATTTT.